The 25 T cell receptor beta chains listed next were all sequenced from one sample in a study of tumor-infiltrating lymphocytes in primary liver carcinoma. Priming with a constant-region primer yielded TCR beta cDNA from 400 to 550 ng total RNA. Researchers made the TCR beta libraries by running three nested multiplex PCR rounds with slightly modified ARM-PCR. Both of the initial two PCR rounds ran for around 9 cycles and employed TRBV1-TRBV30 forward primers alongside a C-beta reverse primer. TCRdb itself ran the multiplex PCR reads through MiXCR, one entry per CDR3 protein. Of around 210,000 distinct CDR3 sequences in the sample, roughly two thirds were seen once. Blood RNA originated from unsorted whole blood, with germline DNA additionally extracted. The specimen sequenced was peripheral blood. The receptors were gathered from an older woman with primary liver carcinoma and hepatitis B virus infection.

The CDR3 region has the DNA TGTGCCAGTAAGAGGAGGGACAGAGTAAACACCGGGGAGCTGTTTTTT. It encodes CASKRRDRVNTGELFF. The chain combines TRBV11-3 with TRBJ2-2; tentatively, D is TRBD1 (7 bases). V gave up 9 bases and J gave up 2 bases, with 19 bases separating them. CDR1 SGHNT and CDR2 YENEEA come from the germline V gene. CDR3 size: 16 residues.

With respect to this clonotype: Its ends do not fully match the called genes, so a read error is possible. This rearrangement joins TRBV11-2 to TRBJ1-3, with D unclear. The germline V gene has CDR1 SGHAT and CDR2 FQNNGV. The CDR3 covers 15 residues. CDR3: CASSLVPKSGNTIYF. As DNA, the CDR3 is TGTGCCAGTAGCTTAGTCCCCAAGTCTGGAAACACCATATATTTT.

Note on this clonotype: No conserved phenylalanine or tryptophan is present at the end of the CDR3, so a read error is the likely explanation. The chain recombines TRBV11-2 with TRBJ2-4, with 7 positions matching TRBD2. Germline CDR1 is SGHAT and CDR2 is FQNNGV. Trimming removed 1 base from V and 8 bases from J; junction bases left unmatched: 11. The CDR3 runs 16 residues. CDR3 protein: CASSLGCGSTSYIQYL. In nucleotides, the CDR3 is TGTGCCAGCAGCTTAGGTTGCGGGAGCACCTCTTACATTCAGTACCTC.

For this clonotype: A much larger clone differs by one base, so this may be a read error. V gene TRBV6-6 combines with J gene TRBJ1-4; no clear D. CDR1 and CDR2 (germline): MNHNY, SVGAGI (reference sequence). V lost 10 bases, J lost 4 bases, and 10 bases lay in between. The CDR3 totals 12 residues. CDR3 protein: CANMSLNEKLFF. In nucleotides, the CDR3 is TGTGCCAACATGAGCCTTAATGAAAAACTGTTTTTT.

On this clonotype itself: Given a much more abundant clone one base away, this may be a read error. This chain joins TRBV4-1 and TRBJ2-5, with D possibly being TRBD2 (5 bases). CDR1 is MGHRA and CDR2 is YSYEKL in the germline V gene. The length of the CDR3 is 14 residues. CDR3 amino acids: CTSSSSASAGTQYF. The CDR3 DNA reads TGCACCAGCAGCTCATCGGCCTCCGCGGGGACCCAGTACTTC.

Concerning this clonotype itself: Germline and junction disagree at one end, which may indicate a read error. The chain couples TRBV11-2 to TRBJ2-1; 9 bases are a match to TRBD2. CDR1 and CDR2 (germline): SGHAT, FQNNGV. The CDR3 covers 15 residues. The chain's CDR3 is CASSPILAGYNEQLF. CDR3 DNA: TGTGCCAGCAGTCCGATACTAGCGGGCTACAATGAGCAGCTCTTC.

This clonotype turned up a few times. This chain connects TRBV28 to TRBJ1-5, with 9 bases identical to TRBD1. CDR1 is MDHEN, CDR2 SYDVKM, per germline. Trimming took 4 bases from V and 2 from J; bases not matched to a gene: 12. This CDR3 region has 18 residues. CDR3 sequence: CASSSRPGTGLGNQPQHF. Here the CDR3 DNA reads TGTGCCAGCAGTTCCCGTCCCGGGACAGGGTTGGGCAATCAGCCCCAGCATTTT. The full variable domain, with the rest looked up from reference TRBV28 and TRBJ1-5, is DVKVTQSSRYLVKRTGEKVFLECVQDMDHENMFWYRQDPGLGLRLIYFSYDVKMKEKGDIPEGYSVSREKKERFSLILESASTNQTSMYLCASSSRPGTGLGNQPQHFGDGTRLSIL.

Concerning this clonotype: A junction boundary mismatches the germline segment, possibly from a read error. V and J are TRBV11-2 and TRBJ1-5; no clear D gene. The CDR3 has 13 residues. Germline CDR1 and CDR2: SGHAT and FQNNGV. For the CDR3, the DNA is TGTGCCAGCAGCTTAGATTCCAATCAGCCCCCGCATTTT. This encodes CASSLDSNQPPHF. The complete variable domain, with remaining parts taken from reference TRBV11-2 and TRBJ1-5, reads EAGVAQSPRYKIIEKRQSVAFWCNPISGHATLYWYQQILGQGPKLLIQFQNNGVVDDSQLPKDRFSAERLKGVDSTLKIQPAKLEDSAVYLCASSLDSNQPPHFGDGTRLSIL.

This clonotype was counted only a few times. CDR3 residues: CASSLSGGIELFF. The CDR3 DNA reads as TGCGCCAGCAGCCTAAGTGGCGGGATTGAACTGTTTTTT. The chain combines TRBV4-1 with TRBJ1-4; D remains unclear. Deletions cut 4 bases from V and 12 bases from J, with 15 bases between. Germline lookup yields CDR1 MGHRA and CDR2 YSYEKL. CDR3 length: 13 residues.

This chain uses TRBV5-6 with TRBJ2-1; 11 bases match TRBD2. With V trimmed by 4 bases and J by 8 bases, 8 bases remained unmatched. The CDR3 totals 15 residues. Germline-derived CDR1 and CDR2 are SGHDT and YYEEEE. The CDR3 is CASSTRRLAGYEQFF. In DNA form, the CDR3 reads TGTGCCAGCAGCACTCGTCGACTAGCGGGATATGAGCAGTTCTTC.

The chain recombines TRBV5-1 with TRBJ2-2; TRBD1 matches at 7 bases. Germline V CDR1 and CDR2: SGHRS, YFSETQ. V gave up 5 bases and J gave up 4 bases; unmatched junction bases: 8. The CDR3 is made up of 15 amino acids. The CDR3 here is CASRSGTASTGELFF. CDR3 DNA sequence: TGCGCCAGCAGATCCGGGACAGCAAGCACCGGGGAGCTGTTTTTT.

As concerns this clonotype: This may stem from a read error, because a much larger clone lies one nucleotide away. CDR3 amino acids: CASSRRTSGKVPYNEQFF. The CDR3 nucleotides read TGTGCCAGCAGCCGACGGACTAGCGGGAAGGTGCCCTACAATGAGCAGTTCTTC. The rearrangement uses TRBV12-3 or TRBV12-4 and TRBJ2-1; TRBD2 matches at 12 bases. The CDR3 consists of 18 residues. J gave up 2 bases and V 6 bases, and 11 bases lay outside the gene matches.

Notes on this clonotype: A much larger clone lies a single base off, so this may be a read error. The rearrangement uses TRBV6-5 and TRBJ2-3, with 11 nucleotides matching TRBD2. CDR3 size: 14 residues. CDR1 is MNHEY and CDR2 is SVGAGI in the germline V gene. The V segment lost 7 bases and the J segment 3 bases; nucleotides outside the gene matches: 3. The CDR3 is CASKASGRTDTQYF. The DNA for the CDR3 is TGTGCCAGCAAGGCTAGCGGGAGGACAGATACGCAGTATTTT.

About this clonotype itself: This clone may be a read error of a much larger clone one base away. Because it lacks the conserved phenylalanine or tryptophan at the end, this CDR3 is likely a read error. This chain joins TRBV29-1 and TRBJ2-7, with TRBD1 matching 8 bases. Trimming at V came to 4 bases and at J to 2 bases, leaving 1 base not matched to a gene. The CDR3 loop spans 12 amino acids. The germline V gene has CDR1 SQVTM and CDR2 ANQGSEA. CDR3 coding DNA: TGCAGCGTTGTACAGGGGGCCTACGAGCAGTACTCC. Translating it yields CSVVQGAYEQYS.

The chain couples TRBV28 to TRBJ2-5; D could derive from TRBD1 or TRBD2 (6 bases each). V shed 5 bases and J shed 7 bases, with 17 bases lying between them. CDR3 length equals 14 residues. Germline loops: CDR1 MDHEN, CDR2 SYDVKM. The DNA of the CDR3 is TGTGCCAGCAGTGCGGGACACCAGCGGAGGACCCAGTACTTC. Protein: CASSAGHQRRTQYF.

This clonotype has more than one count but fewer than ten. The CDR3 sequence: CSVELAGPETQYF. The CDR3 DNA reads TGCAGCGTTGAGCTAGCGGGACCGGAGACCCAGTACTTC. The chain is built from TRBV29-1 and TRBJ2-5, with TRBD2 matching 9 bases. V shed 3 bases and J 5 bases; nucleotides not matched to a gene: 4. The CDR3 has 13 residues. CDR1 is SQVTM, CDR2 ANQGSEA, per germline. Combining the CDR3 with reference TRBV29-1 and TRBJ2-5 gives the whole variable domain SAVISQKPSRDICQRGTSLTIQCQVDSQVTMMFWYRQQPGQSLTLIATANQGSEATYESGFVIDKFPISRPNLTFSTLTVSNMSPEDSSIYLCSVELAGPETQYFGPGTRLLVL.

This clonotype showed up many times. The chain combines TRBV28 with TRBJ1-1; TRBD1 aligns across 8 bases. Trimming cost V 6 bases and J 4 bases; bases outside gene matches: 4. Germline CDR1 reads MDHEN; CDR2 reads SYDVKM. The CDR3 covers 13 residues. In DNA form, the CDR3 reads TGTGCCAGCAGGCGGACAGGGCGCACTGAAGCTTTCTTT. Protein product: CASRRTGRTEAFF. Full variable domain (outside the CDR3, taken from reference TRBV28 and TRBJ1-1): DVKVTQSSRYLVKRTGEKVFLECVQDMDHENMFWYRQDPGLGLRLIYFSYDVKMKEKGDIPEGYSVSREKKERFSLILESASTNQTSMYLCASRRTGRTEAFFGQGTRLTVV.

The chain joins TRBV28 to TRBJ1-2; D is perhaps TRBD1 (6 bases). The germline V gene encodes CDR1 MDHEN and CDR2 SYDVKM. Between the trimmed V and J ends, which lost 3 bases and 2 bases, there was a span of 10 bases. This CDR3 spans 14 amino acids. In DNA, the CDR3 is TGTGCCAGCAGTTTGAGGACAGAAAACTATGGCTACACCTTC. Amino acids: CASSLRTENYGYTF.

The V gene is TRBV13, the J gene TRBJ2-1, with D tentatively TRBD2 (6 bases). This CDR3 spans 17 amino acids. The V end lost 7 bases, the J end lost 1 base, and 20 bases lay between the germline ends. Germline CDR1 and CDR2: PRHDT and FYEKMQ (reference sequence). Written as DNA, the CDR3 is TGTGCCAGCAACCCCCCCTTGCGGGACCGATCCTACAATGAGCAGTTCTTC. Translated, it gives CASNPPLRDRSYNEQFF. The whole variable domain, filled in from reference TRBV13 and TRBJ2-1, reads AAGVIQSPRHLIKEKRETATLKCYPIPRHDTVYWYQQGPGQDPQFLISFYEKMQSDKGSIPDRFSAQQFSDYHSELNMSSLELGDSALYFCASNPPLRDRSYNEQFFGPGTRLTVL.

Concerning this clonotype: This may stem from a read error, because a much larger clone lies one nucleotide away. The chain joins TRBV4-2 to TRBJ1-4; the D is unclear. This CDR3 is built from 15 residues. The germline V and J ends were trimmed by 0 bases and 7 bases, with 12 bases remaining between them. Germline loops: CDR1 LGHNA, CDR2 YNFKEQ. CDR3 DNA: TGTGCCAGCAGCCAAGAAAAGTCAGGATCTGAAAAACTGTTTTTT. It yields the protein CASSQEKSGSEKLFF.

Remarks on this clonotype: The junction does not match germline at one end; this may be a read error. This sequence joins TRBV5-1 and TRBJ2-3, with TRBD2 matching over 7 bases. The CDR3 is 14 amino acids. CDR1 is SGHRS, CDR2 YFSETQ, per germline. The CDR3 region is CASSLGEGPDTQYF. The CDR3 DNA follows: TGCGCCAGCAGTTTGGGGGAGGGCCCAGATACGCAGTATTTT.

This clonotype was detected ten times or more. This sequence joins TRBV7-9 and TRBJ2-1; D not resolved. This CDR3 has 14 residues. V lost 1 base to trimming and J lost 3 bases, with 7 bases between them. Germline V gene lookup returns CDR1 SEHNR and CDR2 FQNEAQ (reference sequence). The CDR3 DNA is TGTGCCAGCAGCTTAGACAGCTACTACAATGAGCAGTTCTTC. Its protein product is CASSLDSYYNEQFF.

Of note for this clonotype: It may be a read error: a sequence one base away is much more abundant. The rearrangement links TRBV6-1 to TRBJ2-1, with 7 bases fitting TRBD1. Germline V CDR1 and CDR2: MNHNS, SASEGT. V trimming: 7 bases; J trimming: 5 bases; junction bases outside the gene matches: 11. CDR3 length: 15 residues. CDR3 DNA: TGTGCCAGCAATCAACCGGGACAGTGGAACAATGAGCAGTTCTTC. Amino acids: CASNQPGQWNNEQFF.

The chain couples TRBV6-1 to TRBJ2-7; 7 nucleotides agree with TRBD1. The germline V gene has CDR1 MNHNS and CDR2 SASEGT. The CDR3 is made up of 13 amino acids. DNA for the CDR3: TGTGCGAACAGTCCCAGGACAGGATGGGAGCAGTACTTC. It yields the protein CANSPRTGWEQYF.

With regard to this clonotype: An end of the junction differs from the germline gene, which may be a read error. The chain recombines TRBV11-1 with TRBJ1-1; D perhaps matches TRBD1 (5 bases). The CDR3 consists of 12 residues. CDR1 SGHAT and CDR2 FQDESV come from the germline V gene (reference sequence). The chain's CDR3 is CASSQVDSGGIF. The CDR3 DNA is TGCGCCAGCAGCCAAGTTGATTCTGGGGGTATCTTT.